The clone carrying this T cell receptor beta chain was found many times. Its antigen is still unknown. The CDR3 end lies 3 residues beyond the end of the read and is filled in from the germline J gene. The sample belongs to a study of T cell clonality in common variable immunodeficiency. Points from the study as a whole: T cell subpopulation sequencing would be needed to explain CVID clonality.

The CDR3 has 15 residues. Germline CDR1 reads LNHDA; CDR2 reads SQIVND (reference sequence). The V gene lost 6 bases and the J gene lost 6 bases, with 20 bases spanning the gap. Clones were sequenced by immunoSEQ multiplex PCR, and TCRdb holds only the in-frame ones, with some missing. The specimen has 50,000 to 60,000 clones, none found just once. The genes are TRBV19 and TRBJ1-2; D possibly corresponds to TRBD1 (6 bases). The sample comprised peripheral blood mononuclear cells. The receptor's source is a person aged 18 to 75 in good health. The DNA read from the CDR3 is TGTGCCAGTAGAAGGCCGACAGGAGCAGTCGATGGC. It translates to CASRRPTGAVDG. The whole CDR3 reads CASRRPTGAVDGYTF.